These 6 T cell receptor beta chains originate from one sample sequenced in a study of Graves' ophthalmopathy and Graves' hyperthyroidism. Beta-chain TCR CDR3 regions were amplified from RNA transcripts. Investigators did first-round RT-PCR with HTBI primers, then second-round multiplex PCR. Via MiXCR, TCRdb re-called the multiplex PCR reads, giving one row per CDR3 protein. The sample records around 590,000 distinct CDR3 sequences, roughly 40% being singletons. Material: peripheral blood or thyroid tissue (not recorded which). The receptors were sampled from an adult man with Graves' hyperthyroidism.

This clonotype has at least ten counts. The chain joins TRBV6-5 to TRBJ1-1; TRBD1 agrees at 7 bases. J gave up 0 bases and V 5 bases, and 12 bases lay outside the gene matches. The germline V gene has CDR1 MNHEY and CDR2 SVGAGI. The length of the CDR3 is 17 residues. This CDR3 is CASSEPGQATMNTEAFF. CDR3 DNA sequence: TGTGCCAGCAGTGAACCAGGACAGGCTACTATGAACACTGAAGCTTTCTTT.

This clonotype was recorded many times. The J gene is TRBJ2-2, the V gene TRBV24-1, with D maybe TRBD2 (6 bases). Germline values: CDR1 KGHDR, CDR2 SFDVKD. The CDR3 runs to 15 residues. V lost 4 bases to trimming and J lost 5 bases, with 13 bases between them. CDR3 in amino acids: CATSDRPGRTGELFF. CDR3 DNA sequence: TGTGCCACCAGTGACCGACCAGGGAGGACCGGGGAGCTGTTTTTT.

In this sample, this clonotype turned up a few times. The J gene is TRBJ2-5, the V gene TRBV6-5; D possibly corresponds to TRBD2 (6 bases). CDR1 and CDR2 (germline): MNHEY, SVGAGI. The V end was cut by 0 bases, the J end by 4 bases, with 9 bases between. This CDR3 spans 14 amino acids. For the CDR3, the DNA is TGTGCCAGCAGTTACTCCGGGAGTCTAGAGACCCAGTACTTC. Translated, it gives CASSYSGSLETQYF.

The chain has TRBV7-2 and TRBJ2-5; a weak D match, TRBD2 (5 bases). Germline values: CDR1 SGHTA, CDR2 FQGNSA. Trimming took 1 base from V and 4 from J, leaving 7 bases between them. The CDR3 is 13 amino acids. CDR3 in amino acids: CASSLGRTETQYF. In nucleotides, the CDR3 is TGTGCCAGCAGCTTAGGGAGGACAGAGACCCAGTACTTC.

This clonotype was seen only once. J is TRBJ2-7 and V is TRBV12-3 or TRBV12-4; no definite D call. CDR3 size: 14 residues. V lost 8 bases, J lost 4 bases, and 18 bases lay in between. CDR3 nucleotides: TGTGCCAGCGGTGCCCACAGAGGATCATACGAGCAGTACTTC. Its protein product is CASGAHRGSYEQYF.

This rearrangement joins TRBV20-1 to TRBJ2-5, with 10 bases identical to TRBD2. This CDR3 has 15 residues. The J segment lost 4 bases and the V segment lost 0 bases, leaving 5 bases of the junction unmatched. Per germline, CDR1 DFQATT and CDR2 SNEGSKA (reference sequence). In DNA form, the CDR3 reads TGCAGTGCTAGAGAAATACGGACTAGCGGAGAGACCCAGTACTTC. Its translation: CSAREIRTSGETQYF.